This T cell receptor (beta chain) originates from a study of regulatory T cells in long-lasting Graves disease. CDR3-region Arm-PCR and iRepertoire HTBI primers produced the TCR beta libraries. TCRdb reprocessed the multiplex PCR reads via MiXCR and lists one record per CDR3 protein. The table shows approximately 440,000 distinct CDR3 sequences, with about a sixth occurring only once. Time point indicated: newly diagnosed GD, antithyroid drugs for less than 3 months. The authors made the TCR library using RNA they extracted from PBMCs. This CDR3 is 16 amino acids long. The germline V gene has CDR1 SGHRS and CDR2 YFSETQ. The ends lost 2 bases at V and 6 bases at J; junction bases unmatched: 11. The same specimen was also included in a second study, on T cells in Graves' hyperthyroidism and ophthalmopathy.

Sequenced material: peripheral blood mononuclear cells (PBMCs), taken at new diagnosis, from a patient treated with antithyroid drugs. The sequence derives from a man between 40 and 49 years old with Graves disease. This rearrangement joins TRBV5-1 to TRBJ1-2; 9 nucleotides match TRBD1. The CDR3 nucleotides read TGCGCCAGCAGCTTATATACAGGACAGGGGCGTAATGGCTACACCTTC. Encoded protein: CASSLYTGQGRNGYTF.